What follows describes a single T cell receptor (beta chain). Antigen: not known. The data are from a study of monozygotic twins with inflammatory bowel disease. Study findings and constraints: Patient repertoires may have gained variability from differing immunosuppressive treatments. Whereas healthy co-twins had higher TCRbeta diversity (inverse Simpson), IBD patients had lower diversity.

The CDR3 runs to 15 residues. Germline loops: CDR1 MNHNS, CDR2 SASEGT. From whole blood, total RNA was isolated without any sorting of T cells. TCRalpha and TCRbeta cDNA underwent two nested PCRs of around 15 and 10 cycles. TCRdb re-analyzed the 5' RACE reads; it lists each CDR3 protein once, without DNA. Listed are some 99,000 distinct CDR3 sequences; 9.5% to 15% falls within the top ten. The chain links TRBV6-1 to TRBJ1-3; lacking DNA, the TRBD1 call made by TCRdb goes unchecked. The origin of this receptor is a human donor with ulcerative colitis or Crohn's disease, or a healthy co-twin of an affected twin (not recorded which). Sequences were obtained from blood. The chain's CDR3 is CASSGTQGAGNTIYF.